These 14 T cell receptor beta chains were all obtained from the same sample, sequenced in a study of blood T cell repertoires in COVID-19. Method: immunoSEQ multiplex PCR; TCRdb's copy keeps in-frame clones and lacks some. The sample records about 240,000 clones, roughly 85% being singletons. The sequencing sample was made of peripheral blood. The source is a man aged 50 or older with COVID-19, enrolled during active disease.

This chain's CDR3 is CASSLTPQSYGTQYF. Here the CDR3 DNA reads TGTGCCAGCAGCTTAACTCCCCAAAGCTATGGTACGCAGTATTTT. The chain couples TRBV7-9 to TRBJ2-3; D gene ambiguous. Germline CDR1 reads SEHNR; CDR2 reads FQNEAQ (reference sequence). CDR3 length: 15 amino acids. V lost 2 bases and J lost 8, with 17 bases in between.

The rearrangement links TRBV27 to TRBJ2-5; a possible D gene is TRBD2 (5 bases). This CDR3 is built from 15 residues. Germline loops: CDR1 MNHEY, CDR2 SMNVEV (reference sequence). V gave up 2 bases and J gave up 7 bases, with 17 bases separating them. Here the CDR3 reads CASSLLPGFDGTQYF. The DNA for the CDR3 is TGTGCCAGCAGTTTACTCCCGGGATTCGATGGGACCCAGTACTTC.

The rearrangement uses TRBV5-5 and TRBJ1-1; D possibly corresponds to TRBD1 (5 bases). Trimming removed 6 bases from V and 0 bases from J, with 15 bases in between. The CDR3 spans 15 residues. CDR1 SGHKS and CDR2 YYEKEE come from the germline V gene (reference sequence). The CDR3 nucleotides read TGTGCCAGCATCCTTGCACCGACAGTGAACACTGAAGCTTTCTTT. Translated, it gives CASILAPTVNTEAFF.

The V gene is TRBV19, the J gene TRBJ2-7; 13 positions match TRBD2. The CDR3 runs 16 residues. After removal of 3 bases from V and 3 bases from J, the junction contained 5 bases not matched to a gene. CDR1 and CDR2 from the germline V gene are LNHDA and SQIVND (reference sequence). CDR3 bases: TGTGCCAGTAGTATCCGGACTAGCGGGGGCCTCTACGAGCAGTACTTC. Its translation is CASSIRTSGGLYEQYF. Variable domain in full (rest from reference TRBV19 and TRBJ2-7): DGGITQSPKYLFRKEGQNVTLSCEQNLNHDAMYWYRQDPGQGLRLIYYSQIVNDFQKGDIAEGYSVSREKKESFPLTVTSAQKNPTAFYLCASSIRTSGGLYEQYFGPGTRLTVT.

The chain joins TRBV5-1 to TRBJ1-4; perhaps TRBD1 as D (5 bases). The CDR3 spans 16 residues. V lost 0 bases, J lost 8 bases, and 17 bases lay in between. Germline assignment: CDR1 SGHRS and CDR2 YFSETQ. DNA for the CDR3: TGCGCCAGCAGCTTGGGGGGCTCAGGGAGGGAAGAAAAACTGTTTTTT. As protein: CASSLGGSGREEKLFF.

J is TRBJ1-2 and V is TRBV6-5; 8 bases match TRBD1. J gave up 3 bases and V 2 bases, and 5 bases lay outside the gene matches. The CDR3 extends over 15 amino acids. The germline gives CDR1 MNHEY, CDR2 SVGAGI. The CDR3 nucleotides read TGTGCCAGCAGTTACGACAGGGGTACGGACTATGGCTACACCTTC. It yields the protein CASSYDRGTDYGYTF.

The CDR3 reads CASSSTGGRGNQPQHF. DNA of the CDR3: TGTGCCAGCAGCTCTACGGGGGGTAGAGGCAATCAGCCCCAGCATTTT. The chain carries TRBV7-9 and TRBJ1-5; the D gene is possibly TRBD1 (5 bases). Germline V gene lookup returns CDR1 SEHNR and CDR2 FQNEAQ (reference sequence). The CDR3 has 16 amino acids. Trimming shortened V by 4 bases and J by 2 bases, and 15 bases separated the two germline ends.

V and J are TRBV2 and TRBJ2-5; 9 bases are a match to TRBD1. V lost 4 bases and J lost 5; bases outside the gene matches: 5. Germline lookup yields CDR1 SNHLY and CDR2 FYNNEI. This CDR3 is 14 amino acids long. The CDR3 reads CASSGTGAGETQYF. CDR3 DNA: TGTGCCAGCAGTGGGACAGGGGCCGGGGAGACCCAGTACTTC.

The V and J genes are TRBV3-1 (or the pseudogene TRBV3-2) and TRBJ2-7; D is possibly TRBD2 (6 bases). Germline assignment: CDR1 LGHDT and CDR2 YNNKEL (reference sequence). V was trimmed by 1 base and J by 6 bases, leaving 16 bases between them. The CDR3 totals 15 residues. The chain's CDR3 is CASSQVAGSGSEQYF. CDR3 bases: TGTGCCAGCAGCCAAGTGGCGGGGTCAGGGAGCGAGCAGTACTTC.

As DNA, the CDR3 is TGTGCCAGCAGTGACAGGGGAGTCGAAGAGACCCAGTACTTC. Translated: CASSDRGVEETQYF. This chain links TRBV2 with TRBJ2-5, with D possibly matching TRBD1 (6 bases). V lost 3 bases and J lost 3, with 11 bases in between. Germline V lookup: CDR1 SNHLY, CDR2 FYNNEI. The CDR3 runs 14 residues.

This chain joins TRBV6-6 and TRBJ1-3; 10 bases are a match to TRBD1. Losses at the gene ends were 2 bases for V and 2 bases for J; bases not matched to a gene: 3. CDR1 and CDR2 from the germline V gene are MNHNY and SVGAGI (reference sequence). This CDR3 is 16 amino acids long. The CDR3 bases are TGTGCCAGCAGTTACGGGGACAGGGGACCTGGAAACACCATATATTTT. It encodes CASSYGDRGPGNTIYF.

V gene TRBV5-1 combines with J gene TRBJ2-7; the match to TRBD1 covers 7 bases. With V trimmed by 4 bases and J by 7 bases, 8 bases remained unmatched. There are 13 residues in the CDR3. From germline, CDR1 is SGHRS and CDR2 YFSETQ. CDR3 sequence: CASSTRQGGEQYF. The CDR3 bases are TGCGCCAGCAGCACGAGACAGGGCGGAGAGCAGTACTTC.

The chain carries TRBV20-1 and TRBJ1-1; D is possibly TRBD1 (5 bases). Germline lookup yields CDR1 DFQATT and CDR2 SNEGSKA (reference sequence). V was clipped by 5 bases and J by 8 bases, with 9 bases between them. This CDR3 is 10 amino acids long. The CDR3 nucleotides are TGCAGTGCTGCGGGGGGAGAAGCTTTCTTT. Translated: CSAAGGEAFF.

This clone showed up just a few times. The chain combines TRBV2 with TRBJ1-6, with 9 bases fitting TRBD1. The CDR3 is 14 residues long. Per the germline V gene, CDR1 is SNHLY and CDR2 is FYNNEI. Trimming removed 6 bases from V and 7 bases from J; junction bases left unmatched: 4. The DNA of the CDR3 is TGTGCCAGCAGGCCGGGACAGGGCAATTCACCCCTCCACTTT. Protein product: CASRPGQGNSPLHF.